This TCR beta chain came from a study of cytomegalovirus exposure and HLA in healthy donors. General study points: In all likelihood, a cluster of highly shared sequence variants was a sequencing artifact. In a later analysis, at a false discovery rate of 0.05, approximately 16,000 TCR beta sequences were associated with HLA alleles. Based on reports, TCR beta sequences accurately predicted HLA-A and HLA-B alleles for most subjects.

60 Vbeta and 13 Jbeta primers were used in PCR. Libraries were prepared by immunoSEQ multiplex PCR; TCRdb keeps only in-frame clonotypes and omits some of them. The table has about 130,000 clones, roughly three quarters seen once. In this sample, this clone turned up a few times. Its antigen is unidentified. Material: PBMCs. The source is a middle-aged woman in good health and CMV-seronegative.

CDR3 amino acids: CASSYYRLSEAFF. CDR3 bases: TGTGCCAGCAGTTACTACCGACTCTCTGAAGCTTTCTTT. The rearrangement uses TRBV6-5 and TRBJ1-1; unclear D gene. Looked up from germline, CDR1 is MNHEY and CDR2 is SVGAGI. The CDR3 consists of 13 residues. Deletions cut 1 base from V and 6 bases from J, with 9 bases between.